These 2 T cell receptor beta chains originate from one sample sequenced in a study of PD-1 blockade in classical Hodgkin lymphoma. Data came from immunoSEQ multiplex PCR; TCRdb stores just in-frame clones and leaves some out. The sample yields roughly 34,000 clones, approximately 94% seen once. Described time point: newly diagnosed, previously untreated cHL patient sample. The specimen sequenced was peripheral blood mononuclear cells (PBMCs). These receptors were taken from a human donor with classical Hodgkin lymphoma.

The chain is built from TRBV5-1 and TRBJ1-1; unclear D gene. Germline values: CDR1 SGHRS, CDR2 YFSETQ. The CDR3 consists of 13 residues. V shed 0 bases and J shed 4 bases, with 7 bases lying between them. CDR3 sequence reads: CASSLEGSTEAFF. CDR3 nucleotide sequence: TGCGCCAGCAGCTTGGAGGGATCCACTGAAGCTTTCTTT. Based on the CDR3 plus reference TRBV5-1 and TRBJ1-1, the full variable domain is KAGVTQTPRYLIKTRGQQVTLSCSPISGHRSVSWYQQTPGQGLQFLFEYFSETQRNKGNFPGRFSGRQFSNSRSEMNVSTLELGDSALYLCASSLEGSTEAFFGQGTRLTVV.

The rearrangement uses TRBV5-4 and TRBJ2-5, with TRBD2 identical over 7 bases. The germline V gene encodes CDR1 SGHNT and CDR2 YYREEE (reference sequence). The CDR3 runs to 14 residues. The V gene end was trimmed by 0 bases and the J gene end by 5 bases; junction bases not matched to a gene: 4. The CDR3 protein is CASSLASAGETQYF. The CDR3 region has the DNA TGTGCCAGCAGCTTGGCTTCAGCGGGGGAGACCCAGTACTTC.